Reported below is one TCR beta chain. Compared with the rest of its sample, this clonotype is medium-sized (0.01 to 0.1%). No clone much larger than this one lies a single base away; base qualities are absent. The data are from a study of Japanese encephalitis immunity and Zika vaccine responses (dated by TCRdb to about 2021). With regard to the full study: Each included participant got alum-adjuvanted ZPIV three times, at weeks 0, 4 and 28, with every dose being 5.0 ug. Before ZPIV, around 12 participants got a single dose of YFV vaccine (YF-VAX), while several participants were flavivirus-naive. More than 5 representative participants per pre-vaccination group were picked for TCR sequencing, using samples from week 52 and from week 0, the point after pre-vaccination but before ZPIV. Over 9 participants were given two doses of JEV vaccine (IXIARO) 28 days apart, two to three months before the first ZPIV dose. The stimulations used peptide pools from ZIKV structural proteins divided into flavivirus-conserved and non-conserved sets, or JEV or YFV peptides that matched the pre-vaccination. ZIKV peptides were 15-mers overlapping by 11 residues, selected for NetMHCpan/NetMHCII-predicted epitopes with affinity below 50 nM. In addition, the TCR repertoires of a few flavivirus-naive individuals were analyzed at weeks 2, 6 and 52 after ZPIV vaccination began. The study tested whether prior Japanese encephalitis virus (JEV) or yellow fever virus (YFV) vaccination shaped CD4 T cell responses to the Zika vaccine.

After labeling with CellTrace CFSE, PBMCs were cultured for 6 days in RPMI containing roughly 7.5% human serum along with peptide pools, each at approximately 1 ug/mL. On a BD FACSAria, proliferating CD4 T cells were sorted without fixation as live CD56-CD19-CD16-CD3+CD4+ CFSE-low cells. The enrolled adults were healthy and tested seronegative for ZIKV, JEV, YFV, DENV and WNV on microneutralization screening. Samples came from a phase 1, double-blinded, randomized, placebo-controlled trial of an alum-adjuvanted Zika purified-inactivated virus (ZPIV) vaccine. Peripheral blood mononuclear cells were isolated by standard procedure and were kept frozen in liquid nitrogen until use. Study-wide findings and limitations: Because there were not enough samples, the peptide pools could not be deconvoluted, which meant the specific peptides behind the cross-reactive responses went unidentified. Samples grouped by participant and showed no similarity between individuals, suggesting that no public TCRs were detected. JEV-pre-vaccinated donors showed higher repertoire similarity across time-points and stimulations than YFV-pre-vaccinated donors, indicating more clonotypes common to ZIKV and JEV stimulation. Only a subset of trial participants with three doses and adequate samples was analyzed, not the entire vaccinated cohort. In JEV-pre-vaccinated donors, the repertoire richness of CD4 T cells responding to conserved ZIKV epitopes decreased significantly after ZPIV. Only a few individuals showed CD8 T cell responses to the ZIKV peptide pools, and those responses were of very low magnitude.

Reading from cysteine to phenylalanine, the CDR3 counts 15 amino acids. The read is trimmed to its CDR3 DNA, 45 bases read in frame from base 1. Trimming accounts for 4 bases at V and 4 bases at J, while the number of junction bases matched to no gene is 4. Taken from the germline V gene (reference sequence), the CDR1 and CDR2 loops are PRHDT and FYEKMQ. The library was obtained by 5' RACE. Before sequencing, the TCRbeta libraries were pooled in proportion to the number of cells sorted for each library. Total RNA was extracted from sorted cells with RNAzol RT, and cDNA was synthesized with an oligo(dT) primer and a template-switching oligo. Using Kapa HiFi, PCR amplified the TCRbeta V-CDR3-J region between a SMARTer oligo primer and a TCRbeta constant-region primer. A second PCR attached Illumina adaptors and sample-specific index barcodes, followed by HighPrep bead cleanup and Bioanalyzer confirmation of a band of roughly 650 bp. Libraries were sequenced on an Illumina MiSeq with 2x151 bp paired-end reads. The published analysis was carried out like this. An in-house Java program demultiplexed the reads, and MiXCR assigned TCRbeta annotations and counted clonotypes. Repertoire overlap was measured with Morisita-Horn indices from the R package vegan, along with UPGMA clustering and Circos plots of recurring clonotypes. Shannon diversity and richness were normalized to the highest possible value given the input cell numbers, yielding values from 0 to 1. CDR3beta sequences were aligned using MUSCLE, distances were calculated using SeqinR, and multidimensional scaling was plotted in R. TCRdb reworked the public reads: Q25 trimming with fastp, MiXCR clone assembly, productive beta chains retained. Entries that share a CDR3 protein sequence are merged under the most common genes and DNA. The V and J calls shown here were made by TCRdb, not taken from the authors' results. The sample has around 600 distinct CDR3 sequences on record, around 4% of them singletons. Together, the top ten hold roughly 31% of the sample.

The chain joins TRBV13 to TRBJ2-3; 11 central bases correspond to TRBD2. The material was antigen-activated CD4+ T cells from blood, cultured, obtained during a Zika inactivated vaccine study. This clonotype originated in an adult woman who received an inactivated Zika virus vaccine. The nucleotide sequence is TGTGCCAGCAGCTCGACTAGCGGGGTATCAGATACGCAGTATTTT. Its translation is CASSSTSGVSDTQYF.